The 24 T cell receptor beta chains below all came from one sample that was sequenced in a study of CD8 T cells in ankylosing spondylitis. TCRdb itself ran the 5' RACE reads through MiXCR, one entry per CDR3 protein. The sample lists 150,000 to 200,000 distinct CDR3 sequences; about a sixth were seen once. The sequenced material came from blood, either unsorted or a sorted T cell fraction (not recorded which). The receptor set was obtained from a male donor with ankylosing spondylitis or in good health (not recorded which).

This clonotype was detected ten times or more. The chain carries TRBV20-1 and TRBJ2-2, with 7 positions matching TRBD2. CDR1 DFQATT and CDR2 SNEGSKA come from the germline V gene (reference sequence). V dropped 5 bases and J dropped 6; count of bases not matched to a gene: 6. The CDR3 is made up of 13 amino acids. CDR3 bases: TGCAGTGCTCGTAGCGGGCCAGCCGGGGAGCTGTTTTTT. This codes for CSARSGPAGELFF.

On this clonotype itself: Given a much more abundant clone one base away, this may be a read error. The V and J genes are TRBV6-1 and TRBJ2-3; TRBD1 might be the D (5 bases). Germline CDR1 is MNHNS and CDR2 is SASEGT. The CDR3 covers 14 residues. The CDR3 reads CTSSPEAGSDTQYF. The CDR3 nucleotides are TGTACCAGCAGTCCCGAGGCAGGGTCAGATACGCAGTATTTT.

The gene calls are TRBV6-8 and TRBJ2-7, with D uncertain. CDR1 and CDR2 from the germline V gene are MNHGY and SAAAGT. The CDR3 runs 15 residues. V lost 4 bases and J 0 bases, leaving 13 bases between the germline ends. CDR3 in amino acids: CASSSQRAHSYEQYF. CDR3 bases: TGTGCCAGCAGTTCCCAACGGGCCCACTCCTACGAGCAGTACTTC.

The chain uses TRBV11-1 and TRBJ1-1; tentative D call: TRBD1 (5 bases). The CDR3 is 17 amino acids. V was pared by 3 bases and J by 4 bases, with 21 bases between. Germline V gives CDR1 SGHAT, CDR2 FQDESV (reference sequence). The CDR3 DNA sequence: TGTGCCAGCAGCTTTCAAGGACACGACCGCTCGGGCACTGAAGCTTTCTTT. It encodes CASSFQGHDRSGTEAFF.

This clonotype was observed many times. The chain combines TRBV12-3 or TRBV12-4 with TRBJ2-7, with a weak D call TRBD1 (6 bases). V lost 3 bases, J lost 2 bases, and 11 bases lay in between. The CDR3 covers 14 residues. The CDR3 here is CASSLGRGTYEQYF. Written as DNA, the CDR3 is TGTGCCAGCAGTTTGGGCAGGGGAACCTACGAGCAGTACTTC.

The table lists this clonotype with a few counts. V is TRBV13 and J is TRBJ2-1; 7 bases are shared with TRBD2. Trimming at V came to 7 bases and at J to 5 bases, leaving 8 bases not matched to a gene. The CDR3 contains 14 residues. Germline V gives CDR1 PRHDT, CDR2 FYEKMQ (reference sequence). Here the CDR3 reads CASTVFGRNNEQFF. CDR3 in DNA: TGTGCCAGCACAGTATTCGGGAGGAACAATGAGCAGTTCTTC.

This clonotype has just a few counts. The CDR3 DNA reads TGTGCCAGCAGCTCCCGGAGGGGCGGGGAGCTGTTTTTT. Translated: CASSSRRGGELFF. The chain couples TRBV5-5 to TRBJ2-2; a weak D match, TRBD2 (6 bases). The V end lost 3 bases, the J end lost 7 bases, and 10 bases lay between the germline ends. The CDR3 is made up of 13 amino acids. Germline V gene lookup returns CDR1 SGHKS and CDR2 YYEKEE (reference sequence).

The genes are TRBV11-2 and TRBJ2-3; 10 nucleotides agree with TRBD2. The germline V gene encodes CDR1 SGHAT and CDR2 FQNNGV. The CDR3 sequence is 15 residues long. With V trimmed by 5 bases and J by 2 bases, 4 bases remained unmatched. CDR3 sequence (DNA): TGTGCCAGCAGCCCCGGACTAGCGGCCACAGATACGCAGTATTTT. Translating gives CASSPGLAATDTQYF. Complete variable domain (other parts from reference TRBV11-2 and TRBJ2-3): EAGVAQSPRYKIIEKRQSVAFWCNPISGHATLYWYQQILGQGPKLLIQFQNNGVVDDSQLPKDRFSAERLKGVDSTLKIQPAKLEDSAVYLCASSPGLAATDTQYFGPGTRLTVL.

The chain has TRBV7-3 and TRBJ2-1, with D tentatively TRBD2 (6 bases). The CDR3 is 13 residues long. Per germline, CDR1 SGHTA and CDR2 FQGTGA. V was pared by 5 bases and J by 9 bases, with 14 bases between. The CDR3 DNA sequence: TGTGCCAGCAGCCTTACATACGGGGGTGAGCAGTTCTTC. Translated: CASSLTYGGEQFF.

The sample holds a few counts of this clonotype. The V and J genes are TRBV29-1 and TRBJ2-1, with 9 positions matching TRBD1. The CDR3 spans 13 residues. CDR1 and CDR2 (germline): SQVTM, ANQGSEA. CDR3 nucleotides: TGCAGGATAAGCGGGACAGGGCACAATGAGCAGTTCTTC. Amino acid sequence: CRISGTGHNEQFF.

The CDR3: CASSVGLPLNTEAFF. The CDR3 DNA is TGTGCCAGCAGCGTAGGTCTACCCTTGAACACTGAAGCTTTCTTT. The chain joins TRBV27 to TRBJ1-1; unclear D gene. CDR1 MNHEY and CDR2 SMNVEV come from the germline V gene (reference sequence). The CDR3 runs to 15 residues. Trimming took off 6 bases at V and 0 bases at J, with 14 bases between the two ends.

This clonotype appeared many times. The CDR3 DNA sequence: TGCGCCAGCAGCGCGGAATACAATGAGCAGTTCTTC. It encodes CASSAEYNEQFF. The chain is built from TRBV5-1 and TRBJ2-1, with unresolved D. The CDR3 covers 12 residues. The V end lost 4 bases, the J end lost 4 bases, and 6 bases lay between the germline ends. Germline loops: CDR1 SGHRS, CDR2 YFSETQ.

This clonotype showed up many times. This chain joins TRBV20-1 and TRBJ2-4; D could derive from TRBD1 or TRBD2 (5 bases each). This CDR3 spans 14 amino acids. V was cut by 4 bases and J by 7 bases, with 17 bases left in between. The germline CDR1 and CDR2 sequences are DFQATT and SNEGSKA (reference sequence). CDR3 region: CSAIIGGVGNIQYF. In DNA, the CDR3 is TGCAGTGCTATCATTGGGGGAGTAGGCAACATTCAGTACTTC.

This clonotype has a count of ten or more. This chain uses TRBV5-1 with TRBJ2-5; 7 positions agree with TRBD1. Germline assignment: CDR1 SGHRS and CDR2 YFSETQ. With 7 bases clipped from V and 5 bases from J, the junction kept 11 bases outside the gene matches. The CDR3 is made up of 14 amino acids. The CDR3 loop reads CASAVEVQGETQYF. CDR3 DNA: TGCGCCAGCGCTGTAGAGGTACAGGGGGAGACCCAGTACTTC.

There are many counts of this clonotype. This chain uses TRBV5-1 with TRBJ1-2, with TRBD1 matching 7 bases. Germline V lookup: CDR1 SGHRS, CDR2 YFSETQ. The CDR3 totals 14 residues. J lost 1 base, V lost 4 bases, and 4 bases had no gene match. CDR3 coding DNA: TGCGCCAGCAGCCCGGGGACAGTTAACTATGGCTACACCTTC. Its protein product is CASSPGTVNYGYTF.

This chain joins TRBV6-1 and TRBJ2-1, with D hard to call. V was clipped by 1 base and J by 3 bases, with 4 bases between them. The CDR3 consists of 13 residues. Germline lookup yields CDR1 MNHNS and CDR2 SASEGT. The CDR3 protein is CASSEDSYNEQFF. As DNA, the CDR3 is TGTGCCAGCAGTGAAGACAGCTACAATGAGCAGTTCTTC.

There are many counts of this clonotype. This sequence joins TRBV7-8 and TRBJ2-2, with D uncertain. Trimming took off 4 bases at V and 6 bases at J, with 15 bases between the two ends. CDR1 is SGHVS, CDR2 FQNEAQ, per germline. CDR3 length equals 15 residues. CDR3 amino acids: CASSSVRLLPGELFF. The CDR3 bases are TGTGCCAGCAGCTCCGTCCGACTCCTCCCCGGGGAGCTGTTTTTT.

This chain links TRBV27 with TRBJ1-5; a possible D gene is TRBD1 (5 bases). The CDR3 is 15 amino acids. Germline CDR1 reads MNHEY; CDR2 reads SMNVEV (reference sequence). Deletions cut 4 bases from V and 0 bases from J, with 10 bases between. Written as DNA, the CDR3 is TGTGCCAGCAGTTCGGGGCCCTATAGCAATCAGCCCCAGCATTTT. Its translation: CASSSGPYSNQPQHF.

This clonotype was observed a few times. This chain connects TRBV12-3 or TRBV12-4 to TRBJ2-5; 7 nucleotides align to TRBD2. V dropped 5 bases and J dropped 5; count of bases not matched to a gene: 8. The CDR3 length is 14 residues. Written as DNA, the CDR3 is TGTGCCAGCAGTCCCTACGGGGGAGGGGAGACCCAGTACTTC. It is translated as CASSPYGGGETQYF.

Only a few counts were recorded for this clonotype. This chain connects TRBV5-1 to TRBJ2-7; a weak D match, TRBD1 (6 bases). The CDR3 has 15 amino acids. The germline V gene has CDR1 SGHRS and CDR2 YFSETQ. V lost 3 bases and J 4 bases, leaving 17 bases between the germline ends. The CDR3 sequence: CASSSRGRRVYEQYF. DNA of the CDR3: TGCGCCAGCAGCTCCAGGGGACGGAGAGTATACGAGCAGTACTTC.

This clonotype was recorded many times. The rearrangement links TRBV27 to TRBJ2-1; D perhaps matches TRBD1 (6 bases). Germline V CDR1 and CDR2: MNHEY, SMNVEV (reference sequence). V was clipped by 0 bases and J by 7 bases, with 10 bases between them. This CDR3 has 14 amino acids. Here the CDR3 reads CASSLSGGGNEQFF. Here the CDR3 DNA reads TGTGCCAGCAGTTTATCAGGGGGTGGGAATGAGCAGTTCTTC.

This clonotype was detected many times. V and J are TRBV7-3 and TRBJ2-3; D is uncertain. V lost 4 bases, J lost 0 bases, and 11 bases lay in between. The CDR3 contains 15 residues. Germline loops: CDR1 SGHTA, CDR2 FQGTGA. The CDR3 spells CASSSLGFSTDTQYF. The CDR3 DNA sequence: TGTGCCAGCAGCTCCCTAGGGTTTAGCACAGATACGCAGTATTTT. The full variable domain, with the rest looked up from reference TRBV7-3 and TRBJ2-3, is GAGVSQTPSNKVTEKGKYVELRCDPISGHTALYWYRQSLGQGPEFLIYFQGTGAADDSGLPNDRFFAVRPEGSVSTLKIQRTERGDSAVYLCASSSLGFSTDTQYFGPGTRLTVL.

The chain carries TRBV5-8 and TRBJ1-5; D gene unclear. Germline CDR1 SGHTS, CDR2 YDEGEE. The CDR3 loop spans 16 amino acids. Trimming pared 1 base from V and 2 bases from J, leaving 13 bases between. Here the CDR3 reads CASSLSQAPRNQPQHF. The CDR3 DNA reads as TGTGCCAGCAGCTTGTCTCAGGCCCCCCGCAATCAGCCCCAGCATTTT. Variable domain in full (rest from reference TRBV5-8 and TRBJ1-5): EAGVTQSPTHLIKTRGQQATLRCSPISGHTSVYWYQQALGLGLQFLLWYDEGEERNRGNFPPRFSGRQFPNYSSELNVNALELEDSALYLCASSLSQAPRNQPQHFGDGTRLSIL.

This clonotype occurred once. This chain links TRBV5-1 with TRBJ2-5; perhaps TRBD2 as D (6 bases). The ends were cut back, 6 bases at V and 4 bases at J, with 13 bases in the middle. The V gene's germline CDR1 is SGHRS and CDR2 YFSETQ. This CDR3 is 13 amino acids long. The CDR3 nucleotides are TGCGCCAGCAAGTGGCAGGGAGGAGAGACCCAGTACTTC. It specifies CASKWQGGETQYF. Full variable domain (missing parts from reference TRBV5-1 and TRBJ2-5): KAGVTQTPRYLIKTRGQQVTLSCSPISGHRSVSWYQQTPGQGLQFLFEYFSETQRNKGNFPGRFSGRQFSNSRSEMNVSTLELGDSALYLCASKWQGGETQYFGPGTRLLVL.